The 3 T cell receptor beta chains below were found in one sample sequenced in a study of neoadjuvant anti-PD-1 for oral cavity cancer. Only in-frame clones appear in the TCRdb table, and some are missing; sequencing was by immunoSEQ multiplex PCR. The table has some 33,000 clones, about 86% seen once. Here the sequenced sample was PBMCs, taken before nivolumab (anti-PD-1) treatment. The receptors derive from a person aged 40 to 85 with oral cavity squamous cell carcinoma.

The chain uses TRBV9 and TRBJ1-2; 9 nucleotides match TRBD1. The CDR3 has 14 residues. Germline V lookup: CDR1 SGDLS, CDR2 YYNGEE. The junction had 5 bases not matched to a gene; V was cut back by 0 bases and J by 8 bases. The CDR3 DNA is TGTGCCAGCAGCGTAGAGGGGACAGGGTTAGGCTACACCTTC. Translating it yields CASSVEGTGLGYTF.

This clone was observed a single time. This sequence joins TRBV15 and TRBJ2-1, with 13 bases aligning to TRBD2. The CDR3 is 16 amino acids. Germline CDR1 reads LNHNV; CDR2 reads YYDKDF (reference sequence). The V gene end was trimmed by 0 bases and the J gene end by 7 bases; junction bases not matched to a gene: 3. The CDR3 DNA sequence: TGTGCCACCAGCAGAGATAAACTAGCGGGGGGGAATGAGCAGTTCTTC. Protein product: CATSRDKLAGGNEQFF.

This chain connects TRBV5-4 to TRBJ1-1, with D unclear. V lost 2 bases and J lost 1, with 9 bases in between. The CDR3 spans 14 residues. Per germline, CDR1 SGHNT and CDR2 YYREEE (reference sequence). CDR3 sequence (DNA): TGTGCCAGCAGCTTACTGATCCAGAACACTGAAGCTTTCTTT. This translates into CASSLLIQNTEAFF.